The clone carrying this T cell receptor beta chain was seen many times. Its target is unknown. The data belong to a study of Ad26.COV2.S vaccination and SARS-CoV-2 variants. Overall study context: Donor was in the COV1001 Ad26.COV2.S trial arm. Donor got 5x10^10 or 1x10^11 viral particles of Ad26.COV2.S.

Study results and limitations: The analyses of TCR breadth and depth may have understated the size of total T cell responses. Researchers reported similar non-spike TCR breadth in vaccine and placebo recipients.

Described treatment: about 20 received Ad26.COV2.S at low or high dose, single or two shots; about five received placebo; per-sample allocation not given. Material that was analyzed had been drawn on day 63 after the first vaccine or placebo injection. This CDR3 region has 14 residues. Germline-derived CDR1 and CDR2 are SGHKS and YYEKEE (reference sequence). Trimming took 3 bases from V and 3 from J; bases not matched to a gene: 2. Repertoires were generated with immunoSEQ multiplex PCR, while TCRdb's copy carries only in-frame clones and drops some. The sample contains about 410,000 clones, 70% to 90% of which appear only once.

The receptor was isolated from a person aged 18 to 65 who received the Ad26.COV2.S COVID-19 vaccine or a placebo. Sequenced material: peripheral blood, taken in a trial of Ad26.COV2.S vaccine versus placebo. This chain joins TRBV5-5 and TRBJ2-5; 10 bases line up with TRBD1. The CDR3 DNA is TGTGCCAGCAGCTCGACAGGGGGCAAAGAGACCCAGTACTTC. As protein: CASSSTGGKETQYF.